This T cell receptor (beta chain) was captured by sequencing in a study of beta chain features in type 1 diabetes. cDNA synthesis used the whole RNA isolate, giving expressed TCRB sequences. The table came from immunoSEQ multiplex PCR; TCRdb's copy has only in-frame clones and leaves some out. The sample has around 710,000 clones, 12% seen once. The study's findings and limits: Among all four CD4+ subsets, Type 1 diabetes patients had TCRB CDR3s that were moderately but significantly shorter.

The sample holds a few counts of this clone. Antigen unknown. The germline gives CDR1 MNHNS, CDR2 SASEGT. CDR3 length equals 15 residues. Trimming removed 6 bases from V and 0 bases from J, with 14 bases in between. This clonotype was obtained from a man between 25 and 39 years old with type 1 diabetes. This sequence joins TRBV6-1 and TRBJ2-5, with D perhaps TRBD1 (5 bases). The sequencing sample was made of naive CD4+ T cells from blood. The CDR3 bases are TGTGCCAGCAGAGCCAGACAGCCTTACCAAGAGACCCAGTACTTC. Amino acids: CASRARQPYQETQYF.